This entry concerns a single T cell receptor (beta chain). Trimming at V came to 5 bases and at J to 9 bases, leaving 12 bases not matched to a gene. This CDR3 comprises 16 residues. Per germline, CDR1 MDHEN and CDR2 SYDVKM. The data originate from a study of blood T cell repertoires in COVID-19. The protocol was immunoSEQ multiplex PCR, while the TCRdb copy is restricted to in-frame clones and leaves out a portion. The sample consists of roughly 63,000 clones, about 88% of them appearing once. This receptor was identified in a woman in her fifties or sixties with active or convalescent COVID-19. Source material: peripheral blood. The genes are TRBV28 and TRBJ1-5; 11 bases agree with TRBD1. In DNA, the CDR3 is TGTGCCAGCAGTATCACTCGGACAGGGGGCGATGGGCCCCAGCATTTT. As protein: CASSITRTGGDGPQHF.